One sample yielded the 8 T cell receptor beta chains listed below, sequenced in a study of T cell responses to AZD1222 COVID-19 vaccine. Clones were read by immunoSEQ multiplex PCR, and TCRdb kept only the in-frame ones, dropping some. The table shows some 100,000 clones, with more than 75% occurring only once. The sequenced sample was peripheral blood, obtained 28 days after the second AZD1222 dose. Receptors were obtained from an adult who received the AZD1222 COVID-19 vaccine.

V gene TRBV30 combines with J gene TRBJ1-6, with 8 positions matching TRBD1. This CDR3 is 12 amino acids long. The germline V gene encodes CDR1 GTSNPN and CDR2 SVGIG (reference sequence). Germline trimming cut 5 bases from V and 7 bases from J; bases unmatched to any gene: 1. CDR3: CAWDRGNSPLHF. The CDR3 DNA sequence: TGTGCCTGGGACAGGGGAAATTCACCCCTCCACTTT.

The rearrangement uses TRBV5-6 and TRBJ2-2; D tentatively fits TRBD1 or TRBD2 (5 bases each). Per the germline V gene, CDR1 is SGHDT and CDR2 is YYEEEE. Trimming removed 2 bases at V and 6 bases at J, with 8 bases between. The CDR3 covers 13 residues. CDR3 bases: TGTGCCAGCAGCTTAAGGGGAGCCGGGGAGCTGTTTTTT. This gives the protein CASSLRGAGELFF.

CDR3: CASRRGTANTEAFF. CDR3 bases: TGTGCCAGCAGGAGGGGGACAGCGAACACTGAAGCTTTCTTT. The V call is TRBV6-4, the J call TRBJ1-1; 7 nucleotides match TRBD1. Looked up from germline, CDR1 is MRHNA and CDR2 is SNTAGT. V lost 6 bases, J lost 1 base, and 5 bases stayed unmatched. The CDR3 loop spans 14 amino acids.

This chain uses TRBV19 with TRBJ2-7; either TRBD1 or TRBD2 may supply D (5 bases each). This CDR3 contains 12 residues. CDR1 is LNHDA, CDR2 SQIVND, per germline (reference sequence). V lost 6 bases and J 4 bases, leaving 10 bases between the germline ends. DNA for the CDR3: TGTGCCAGTAGGGGACCAGTTTACGAGCAGTACTTC. Its protein is CASRGPVYEQYF.

The rearrangement links TRBV21-1 to TRBJ2-7; the D segment call TRBD1 is taken from the table without a DNA check. TRBV21-1 is an annotated pseudogene. This CDR3 is built from 11 residues. The CDR3 loop reads CASSSRQKQYF. Written as DNA, the CDR3 is TGTGCCAGCAGCAGCCGACAGAAGCAGTACTTC.

This clone was detected once. The chain couples TRBV29-1 to TRBJ1-2; 8 bases fit TRBD1. Germline V lookup: CDR1 SQVTM, CDR2 ANQGSEA. This CDR3 region has 14 residues. Trimming took 3 bases from V and 5 from J; bases not matched to a gene: 8. The CDR3 spells CSVDADRELYGYTF. CDR3 nucleotide sequence: TGCAGCGTTGACGCGGACAGGGAACTATATGGCTACACCTTC.

The V call is TRBV4-1, the J call TRBJ1-3; TRBD1 is a possible D gene (5 bases). Germline assignment: CDR1 MGHRA and CDR2 YSYEKL. The CDR3 loop spans 13 amino acids. The V gene lost 4 bases and the J gene lost 8 bases, with 12 bases spanning the gap. The chain's CDR3 is CASSLGRADTIYF. As DNA, the CDR3 is TGCGCCAGCAGCCTGGGCAGGGCAGACACCATATATTTT.

The J gene is TRBJ1-2, the V gene TRBV7-2; TRBD1 might be the D (5 bases). From germline, CDR1 is SGHTA and CDR2 FQGNSA. The CDR3 covers 15 residues. The V gene lost 5 bases and the J gene lost 6 bases, with 19 bases spanning the gap. The CDR3 is CASSPQGRPGDGYTF. In DNA, the CDR3 is TGTGCCAGCAGCCCCCAGGGTAGGCCTGGAGATGGCTACACCTTC.